Below are 14 T cell receptor beta chains sequenced from a single sample in a study of blood T cell repertoires in COVID-19. Repertoires were generated with immunoSEQ multiplex PCR, while TCRdb's copy carries only in-frame clones and drops some. This sample yields tens of thousands of clones, of which about 90% are seen a single time; nearly 25% belongs to the top ten. The sample consisted of peripheral blood. These receptor sequences come from a man aged 45 to 65 with active or convalescent COVID-19.

Written as DNA, the CDR3 is TGTGCCAGCAGCCCTCTGACACTTATCAGCACAGATACGCAGTATTTT. This sequence encodes CASSPLTLISTDTQYF. This chain joins TRBV7-9 and TRBJ2-3; D gene unclear. The V gene's germline CDR1 is SEHNR and CDR2 FQNEAQ (reference sequence). This CDR3 has 16 residues. V lost 5 bases to trimming and J lost 0 bases, with 15 bases between them.

This clone was seen once. The CDR3 DNA reads TGTGCCAGCAGTTACTCCCATCAGAGCAATCAGCCCCAGCATTTT. Protein sequence: CASSYSHQSNQPQHF. The rearrangement uses TRBV6-6 and TRBJ1-5; D call uncertain. From germline, CDR1 is MNHNY and CDR2 SVGAGI (reference sequence). V lost 0 bases and J lost 1, with 7 bases in between. The length of the CDR3 is 15 residues.

The CDR3: CASSYTMNTEAFF. The CDR3 nucleotides read TGTGCCAGCAGTTACACAATGAACACTGAAGCTTTCTTT. V usage is TRBV14 and J usage is TRBJ1-1; D is unclear. The ends were cut back, 6 bases at V and 0 bases at J, with 8 bases in the middle. CDR3 length: 13 residues. The germline gives CDR1 SGHDN, CDR2 FVKESK. The full variable domain, in which reference TRBV14 and TRBJ1-1 provide the parts outside the CDR3, is EAGVTQFPSHSVIEKGQTVTLRCDPISGHDNLYWYRRVMGKEIKFLLHFVKESKQDESGMPNNRFLAERTGGTYSTLKVQPAELEDSGVYFCASSYTMNTEAFFGQGTRLTVV.

The chain links TRBV15 to TRBJ2-1, with a weak D call TRBD2 (6 bases). V gave up 0 bases and J gave up 4 bases, with 10 bases separating them. Germline values: CDR1 LNHNV, CDR2 YYDKDF (reference sequence). The CDR3 sequence is 15 residues long. The CDR3 reads CATSRDSGTYNEQFF. The CDR3 DNA reads as TGTGCCACCAGCAGAGATTCAGGGACTTACAATGAGCAGTTCTTC.

This chain connects TRBV21-1 to TRBJ1-5; the table's D call TRBD1 went unverified against the DNA. TRBV21-1 has pseudogene status. CDR3 length equals 16 residues. The CDR3 sequence: CASSKDGTGRNQPQHF. In DNA form, the CDR3 reads TGTGCCAGCAGCAAAGATGGGACAGGGAGAAATCAGCCCCAGCATTTT.

The chain couples TRBV4-2 to TRBJ1-3; TRBD1 aligns across 7 bases. The CDR3 spans 15 residues. The ends lost 8 bases at V and 0 bases at J; junction bases unmatched: 7. CDR1 is LGHNA and CDR2 is YNFKEQ in the germline V gene. CDR3 DNA sequence: TGTGCCAGCGGGGGACAGTTGGACTCTGGAAACACCATATATTTT. This codes for CASGGQLDSGNTIYF.

Notes on this clone: Germline and junction disagree at one end, which may indicate a read error. The chain employs TRBV6-1 and TRBJ1-2; 7 bases agree with TRBD1. This CDR3 has 15 residues. Germline CDR1 is MNHNS and CDR2 is SASEGT. The CDR3 region is CASSKAYRGRIGYTF. The CDR3 bases are TGTGCCAGCAGTAAAGCCTACAGGGGTAGGATTGGCTACACCTTC.

The genes are TRBV11-2 and TRBJ2-1, with a weak D call TRBD2 (6 bases). The CDR3 is made up of 13 amino acids. Germline CDR1 reads SGHAT; CDR2 reads FQNNGV. Trimming removed 3 bases from V and 9 bases from J, with 12 bases in between. CDR3 residues: CASSFSGVGEQFF. In DNA form, the CDR3 reads TGTGCCAGCAGCTTTTCGGGAGTTGGTGAGCAGTTCTTC.

The chain has TRBV19 and TRBJ1-1; D gene uncertain. Trimming cost V 5 bases and J 1 base, with 8 bases left between them. The germline gives CDR1 LNHDA, CDR2 SQIVND (reference sequence). CDR3 length: 13 residues. The CDR3 sequence is CASSPQRNTEAFF. The CDR3 region has the DNA TGTGCCAGTAGTCCACAGAGGAACACTGAAGCTTTCTTT.

The rearrangement links TRBV29-1 to TRBJ1-5; TRBD1 matches at 8 bases. The V gene's germline CDR1 is SQVTM and CDR2 ANQGSEA. The CDR3 runs to 14 residues. Trimming took 6 bases from V and 10 from J; bases not matched to a gene: 14. The CDR3 region is CSVARETGVGPQHF. The CDR3 DNA sequence: TGCAGCGTCGCAAGGGAGACAGGGGTCGGCCCCCAGCATTTT.

The rearrangement links TRBV7-8 to TRBJ2-3, with 9 bases identical to TRBD1. CDR1 is SGHVS, CDR2 FQNEAQ, per germline. The CDR3 loop spans 14 amino acids. The ends lost 5 bases at V and 4 bases at J; junction bases unmatched: 4. CDR3: CASSTGQGADTQYF. The CDR3 nucleotides read TGTGCCAGCAGCACGGGACAGGGTGCAGATACGCAGTATTTT.

The V and J genes are TRBV4-1 and TRBJ1-4; weak D call: TRBD1 (6 bases). The V end was cut by 1 base, the J end by 2 bases, with 8 bases between. The germline CDR1 and CDR2 sequences are MGHRA and YSYEKL. The CDR3 has 15 amino acids. CDR3 DNA sequence: TGCGCCAGCAGCCAAGGGCAGGGGACTAATGAAAAACTGTTTTTT. Encoded protein: CASSQGQGTNEKLFF.

This chain joins TRBV27 and TRBJ1-5; D remains unclear. This CDR3 is built from 16 residues. The ends were cut back, 6 bases at V and 6 bases at J, with 21 bases in the middle. Germline values: CDR1 MNHEY, CDR2 SMNVEV (reference sequence). The CDR3 nucleotides read TGTGCCAGCAGACCCGGGCCCTGGGAGACCCGTCAGCCCCAGCATTTT. It encodes CASRPGPWETRQPQHF.

The chain employs TRBV5-1 and TRBJ1-2; D is unresolved. With 4 bases removed from V and 2 bases from J, the gap between germline ends came to 9 bases. The CDR3 totals 13 residues. The germline V gene encodes CDR1 SGHRS and CDR2 YFSETQ. This chain's CDR3 is CASSLAQNYGYTF. CDR3 in DNA: TGCGCCAGCAGCCTAGCCCAGAACTATGGCTACACCTTC.